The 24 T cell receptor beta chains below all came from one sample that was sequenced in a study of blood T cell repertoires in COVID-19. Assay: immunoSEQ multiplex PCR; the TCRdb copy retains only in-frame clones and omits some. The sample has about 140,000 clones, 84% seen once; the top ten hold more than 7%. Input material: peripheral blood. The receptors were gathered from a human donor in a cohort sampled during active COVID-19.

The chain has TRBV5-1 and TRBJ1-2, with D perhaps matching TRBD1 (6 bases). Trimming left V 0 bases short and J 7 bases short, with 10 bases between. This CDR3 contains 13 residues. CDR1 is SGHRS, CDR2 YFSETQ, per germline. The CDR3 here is CASSLEDSSGYTF. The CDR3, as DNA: TGCGCCAGCAGCTTGGAGGACAGCAGTGGCTACACCTTC.

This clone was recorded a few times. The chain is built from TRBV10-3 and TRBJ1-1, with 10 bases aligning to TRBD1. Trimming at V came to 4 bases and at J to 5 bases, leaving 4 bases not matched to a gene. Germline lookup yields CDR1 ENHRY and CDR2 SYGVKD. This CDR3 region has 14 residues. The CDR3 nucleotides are TGTGCCATCAGTGCAGACAGGGGGCGAACTGAAGCTTTCTTT. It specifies CAISADRGRTEAFF.

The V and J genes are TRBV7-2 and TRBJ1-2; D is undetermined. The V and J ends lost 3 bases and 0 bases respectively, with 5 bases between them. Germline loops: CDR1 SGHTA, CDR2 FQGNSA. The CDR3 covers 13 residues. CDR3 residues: CASSFGANYGYTF. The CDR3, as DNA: TGTGCCAGCAGCTTCGGGGCTAACTATGGCTACACCTTC.

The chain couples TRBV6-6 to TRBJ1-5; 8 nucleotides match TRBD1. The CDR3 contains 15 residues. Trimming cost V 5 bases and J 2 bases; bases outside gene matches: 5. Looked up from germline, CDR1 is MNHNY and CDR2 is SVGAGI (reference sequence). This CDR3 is CASSTDRGGNQPQHF. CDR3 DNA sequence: TGTGCCAGCAGTACCGACAGGGGCGGCAATCAGCCCCAGCATTTT.

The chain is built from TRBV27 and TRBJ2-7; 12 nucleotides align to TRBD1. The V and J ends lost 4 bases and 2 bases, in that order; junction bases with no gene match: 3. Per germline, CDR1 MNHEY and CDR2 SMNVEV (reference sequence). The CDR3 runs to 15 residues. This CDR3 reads CASSSRDRGPYEQYF. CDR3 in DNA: TGTGCCAGCAGTTCAAGGGACAGGGGGCCCTACGAGCAGTACTTC.

CDR3 loop: CASSQLRGADTQYF. CDR3 nucleotide sequence: TGTGCCAGCAGCCAATTACGGGGGGCAGATACGCAGTATTTT. The chain couples TRBV3-1 (or the pseudogene TRBV3-2) to TRBJ2-3; 7 bases are shared with TRBD2. V lost 2 bases, J lost 4 bases, and 3 bases stayed unmatched. CDR1 is LGHDT and CDR2 is YNNKEL in the germline V gene (reference sequence). This CDR3 is 14 amino acids long.

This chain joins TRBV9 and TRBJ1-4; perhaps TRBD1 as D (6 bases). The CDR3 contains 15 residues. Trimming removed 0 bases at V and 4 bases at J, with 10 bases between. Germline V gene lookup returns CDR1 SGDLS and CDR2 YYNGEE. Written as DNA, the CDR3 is TGTGCCAGCAGCGTAGACGGACAGCTTAATGAAAAACTGTTTTTT. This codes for CASSVDGQLNEKLFF.

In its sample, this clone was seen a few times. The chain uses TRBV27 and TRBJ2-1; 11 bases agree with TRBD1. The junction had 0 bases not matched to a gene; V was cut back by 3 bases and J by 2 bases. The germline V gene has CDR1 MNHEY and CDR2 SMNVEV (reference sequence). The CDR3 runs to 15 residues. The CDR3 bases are TGTGCCAGCAGTTTGGGACAGGGGGCCTACAATGAGCAGTTCTTC. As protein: CASSLGQGAYNEQFF.

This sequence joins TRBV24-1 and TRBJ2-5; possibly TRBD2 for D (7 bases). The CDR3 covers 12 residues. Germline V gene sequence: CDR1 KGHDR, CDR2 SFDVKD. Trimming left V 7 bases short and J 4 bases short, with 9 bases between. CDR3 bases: TGTGCCACCAGAGGGGGGGGAGAGACCCAGTACTTC. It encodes CATRGGGETQYF.

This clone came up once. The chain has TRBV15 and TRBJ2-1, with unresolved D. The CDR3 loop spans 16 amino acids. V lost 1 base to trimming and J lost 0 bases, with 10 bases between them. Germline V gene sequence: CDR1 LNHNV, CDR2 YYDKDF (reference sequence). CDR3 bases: TGTGCCACCAGCAGAGGGCCCTGGAGCTCCTACAATGAGCAGTTCTTC. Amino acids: CATSRGPWSSYNEQFF.

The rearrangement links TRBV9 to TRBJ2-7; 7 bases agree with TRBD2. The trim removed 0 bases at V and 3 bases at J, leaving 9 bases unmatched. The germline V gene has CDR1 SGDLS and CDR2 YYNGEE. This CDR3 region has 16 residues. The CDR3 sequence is CASSVEPSGQGYEQYF. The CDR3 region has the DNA TGTGCCAGCAGCGTAGAGCCTAGCGGACAAGGCTACGAGCAGTACTTC. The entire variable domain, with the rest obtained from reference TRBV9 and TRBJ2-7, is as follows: DSGVTQTPKHLITATGQRVTLRCSPRSGDLSVYWYQQSLDQGLQFLIQYYNGEERAKGNILERFSAQQFPDLHSELNLSSLELGDSALYFCASSVEPSGQGYEQYFGPGTRLTVT.

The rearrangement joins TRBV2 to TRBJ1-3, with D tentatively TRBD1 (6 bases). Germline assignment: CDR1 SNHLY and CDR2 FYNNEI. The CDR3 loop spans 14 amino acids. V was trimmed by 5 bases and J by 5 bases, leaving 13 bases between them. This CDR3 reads CASSLGGLRNTIYF. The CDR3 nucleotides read TGTGCCAGCAGTCTGGGGGGGCTGAGAAACACCATATATTTT.

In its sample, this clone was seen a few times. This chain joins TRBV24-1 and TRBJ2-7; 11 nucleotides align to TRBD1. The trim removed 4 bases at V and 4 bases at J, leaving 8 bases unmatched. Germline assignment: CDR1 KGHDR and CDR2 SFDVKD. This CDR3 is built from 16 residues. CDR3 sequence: CATSDPTGTGGYEQYF. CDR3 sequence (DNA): TGTGCCACCAGTGACCCAACCGGGACAGGGGGTTACGAGCAGTACTTC.

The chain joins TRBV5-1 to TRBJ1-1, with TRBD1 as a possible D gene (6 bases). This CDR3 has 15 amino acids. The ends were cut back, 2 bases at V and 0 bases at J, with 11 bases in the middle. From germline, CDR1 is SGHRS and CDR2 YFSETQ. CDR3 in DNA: TGCGCCAGCAGCTTACCCGGGACAATGAACACTGAAGCTTTCTTT. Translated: CASSLPGTMNTEAFF.

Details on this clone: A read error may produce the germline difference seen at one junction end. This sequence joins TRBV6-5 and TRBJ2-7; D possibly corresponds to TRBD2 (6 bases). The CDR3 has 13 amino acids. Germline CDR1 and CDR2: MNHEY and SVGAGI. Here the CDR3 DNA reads TGTGCCAGCAGCCCCTTGCGTGGGGACTCCTCAGACTTC. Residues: CASSPLRGDSSDF.

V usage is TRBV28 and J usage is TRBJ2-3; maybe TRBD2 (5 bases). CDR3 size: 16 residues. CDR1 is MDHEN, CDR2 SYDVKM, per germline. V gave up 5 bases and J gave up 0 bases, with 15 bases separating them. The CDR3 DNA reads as TGTGCCAGCAGTCCATCCGGGAAGCCGAGCACAGATACGCAGTATTTT. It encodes CASSPSGKPSTDTQYF.

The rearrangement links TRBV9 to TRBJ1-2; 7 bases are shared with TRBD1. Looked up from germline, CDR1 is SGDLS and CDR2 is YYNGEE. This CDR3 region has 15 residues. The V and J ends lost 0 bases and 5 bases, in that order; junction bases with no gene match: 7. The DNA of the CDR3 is TGTGCCAGCAGCGTAGCTACAGGGGAAGGTTATGGCTACACCTTC. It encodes CASSVATGEGYGYTF.

The CDR3 DNA reads as TGTGCCAGTGATGCCGTGGCAGGGGGTCCGGATACGCAGTATTTT. It translates to CASDAVAGGPDTQYF. The chain uses TRBV19 and TRBJ2-3; TRBD1 agrees at 7 bases. The CDR3 has 15 amino acids. The germline V gene has CDR1 LNHDA and CDR2 SQIVND (reference sequence). V lost 8 bases and J lost 6; bases outside the gene matches: 14.

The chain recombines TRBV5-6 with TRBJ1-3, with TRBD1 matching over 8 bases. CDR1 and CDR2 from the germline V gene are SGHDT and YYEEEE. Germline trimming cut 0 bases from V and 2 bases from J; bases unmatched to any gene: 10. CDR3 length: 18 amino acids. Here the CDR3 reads CASSLVGGRTGPGNTIYF. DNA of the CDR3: TGTGCCAGCAGCTTGGTAGGGGGGCGGACAGGGCCTGGAAACACCATATATTTT.

CDR3 DNA sequence: TGTGCCAGCAGCCACCTAGCGGGGGGCGGCACCGGGGAGCTGTTTTTT. This codes for CASSHLAGGGTGELFF. The chain links TRBV3-1 (or the pseudogene TRBV3-2) to TRBJ2-2; 11 nucleotides line up with TRBD2. Germline V gene data show CDR1 as LGHDT and CDR2 as YNNKEL (reference sequence). This CDR3 spans 16 amino acids. After removal of 3 bases from V and 4 bases from J, the junction contained 4 bases not matched to a gene.

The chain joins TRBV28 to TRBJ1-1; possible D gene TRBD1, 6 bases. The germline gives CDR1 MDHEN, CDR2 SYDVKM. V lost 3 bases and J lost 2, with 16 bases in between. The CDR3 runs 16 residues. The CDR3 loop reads CASSLSAAGANTEAFF. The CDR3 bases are TGTGCCAGCAGTTTGTCCGCAGCAGGGGCTAACACTGAAGCTTTCTTT.

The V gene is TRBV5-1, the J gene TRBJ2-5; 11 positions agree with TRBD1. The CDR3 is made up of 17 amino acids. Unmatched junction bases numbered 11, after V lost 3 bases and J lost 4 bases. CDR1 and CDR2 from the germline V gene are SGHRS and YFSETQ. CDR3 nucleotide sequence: TGCGCCAGCAGCTCCCCAACCGGGACAGGGGGAGTAGAGACCCAGTACTTC. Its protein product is CASSSPTGTGGVETQYF.

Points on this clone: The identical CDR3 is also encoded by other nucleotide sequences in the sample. The CDR3 here is CASSPGDRGLYGYTF. Written as DNA, the CDR3 is TGTGCCAGTAGTCCAGGGGACAGGGGACTCTATGGCTACACCTTC. The gene calls are TRBV19 and TRBJ1-2; 10 bases line up with TRBD1. The CDR3 covers 15 residues. V was clipped by 5 bases and J by 4 bases; unmatched bases: 7. The germline gives CDR1 LNHDA, CDR2 SQIVND (reference sequence).

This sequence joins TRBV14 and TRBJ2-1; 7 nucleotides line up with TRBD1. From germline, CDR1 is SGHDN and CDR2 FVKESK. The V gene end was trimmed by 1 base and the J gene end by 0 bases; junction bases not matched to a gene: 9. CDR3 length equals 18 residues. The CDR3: CASSQGGTASYSYNEQFF. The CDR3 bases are TGTGCCAGCAGCCAAGGGGGGACAGCTTCGTACTCCTACAATGAGCAGTTCTTC.